A single sample gave rise to the 5 T cell receptor beta chains below, sequenced in a study of blood T cell repertoires in COVID-19 (dated by TCRdb to 2019 to 2021). The library was produced with the immunoSEQ multiplex PCR assay. Here the immuneACCESS table is served through TCRdb, limited to in-frame sequences with V and J called. Missing clones are a known gap in these copies; in checked studies unresolved V genes cover under half, and the rest lacks a known reason. The sample table shows some 150,000 clones, and roughly four fifths are seen once. About 1.5% of the sample rests with the top ten. Specimen: PBMCs or T cells enriched from blood (not recorded which). The receptors were gathered from a woman between 18 and 29 years old who had been exposed to COVID-19.

J is TRBJ2-5 and V is TRBV5-1; maybe TRBD1 (5 bases). This CDR3 is 17 amino acids long. Germline CDR1 is SGHRS and CDR2 is YFSETQ. V gave up 0 bases and J gave up 3 bases, with 18 bases separating them. The CDR3 region is CASSLGYQGRRKETQYF. The CDR3 nucleotides are TGCGCCAGCAGCTTGGGATACCAGGGTCGACGTAAAGAGACCCAGTACTTC.

V gene TRBV19 combines with J gene TRBJ2-7, with TRBD1 as a possible D gene (5 bases). The CDR3 extends over 17 amino acids. V was cut by 2 bases and J by 4 bases, with 21 bases left in between. Germline-derived CDR1 and CDR2 are LNHDA and SQIVND (reference sequence). CDR3 in DNA: TGTGCCAGTAGTATAACTGTGGTGCAGGGCAACCCTTACGAGCAGTACTTC. It encodes CASSITVVQGNPYEQYF. Full variable domain (rest looked up from reference TRBV19 and TRBJ2-7): DGGITQSPKYLFRKEGQNVTLSCEQNLNHDAMYWYRQDPGQGLRLIYYSQIVNDFQKGDIAEGYSVSREKKESFPLTVTSAQKNPTAFYLCASSITVVQGNPYEQYFGPGTRLTVT.

The chain couples TRBV6-5 to TRBJ2-3, with D possibly being TRBD2 (5 bases). Between the trimmed V and J ends, which lost 0 bases and 2 bases, there was a span of 12 bases. The V gene's germline CDR1 is MNHEY and CDR2 SVGAGI. There are 16 residues in the CDR3. The CDR3, as DNA: TGTGCCAGCAGTTACTCGTCCGGGGTCCTCACAGATACGCAGTATTTT. This gives the protein CASSYSSGVLTDTQYF.

V gene TRBV7-2 combines with J gene TRBJ2-1; 7 bases map to TRBD1. The CDR3 is made up of 15 amino acids. V trimming: 0 bases; J trimming: 8 bases; junction bases outside the gene matches: 7. Looked up from germline, CDR1 is SGHTA and CDR2 is FQGNSA. The CDR3 is CASSLASVTGDEQFF. DNA of the CDR3: TGTGCCAGCAGCTTAGCTAGCGTTACAGGGGATGAGCAGTTCTTC. The variable domain in full, completed from reference TRBV7-2 and TRBJ2-1, reads GAGVSQSPSNKVTEKGKDVELRCDPISGHTALYWYRQSLGQGLEFLIYFQGNSAPDKSGLPSDRFSAERTGGSVSTLTIQRTQQEDSAVYLCASSLASVTGDEQFFGPGTRLTVL.

The chain is built from TRBV19 and TRBJ2-2; 15 bases agree with TRBD2. The ends lost 4 bases at V and 3 bases at J; junction bases unmatched: 3. This CDR3 region has 17 residues. Germline V gene lookup returns CDR1 LNHDA and CDR2 SQIVND (reference sequence). The CDR3 here is CASSRTSGRVDTGELFF. The CDR3 DNA reads TGTGCCAGTAGTAGGACTAGCGGGAGGGTGGACACCGGGGAGCTGTTTTTT.